This entry describes one TCR beta chain. The data are from a study of blood T cell repertoires in COVID-19. Study details: The samples span acute and convalescent COVID-19 from the United States, Italy and Spain. Nucleic acid was either cDNA or gDNA, and it came from T cells, B-cell-depleted T cells, or PBMCs.

Original processing methods: Amplification of reference gene primers provided the estimated nucleated cell counts. Assay: immunoSEQ multiplex PCR; the TCRdb copy retains only in-frame clones and omits some. V and J calls and clone size are as listed in that table; D and trimming were resolved from the DNA. The sample includes roughly 120,000 clones, just over 70% of them seen just once. The germline V gene has CDR1 MNHNS and CDR2 SASEGT. The V end was cut by 3 bases, the J end by 14 bases, with 19 bases between. This CDR3 has 14 residues. This chain connects TRBV6-1 to TRBJ1-4, with D unclear. The sequencing sample was made of peripheral blood. The receptor was derived from a human donor with acute or convalescent COVID-19. The donor label of this sample is uncertain. The CDR3 spells CASSESAGGMRLFF. CDR3 coding DNA: TGTGCCAGCAGTGAGTCGGCCGGCGGTATGAGGCTGTTTTTT.